This TCR beta chain was observed in a study of T cells in Graves' hyperthyroidism and ophthalmopathy. RNA transcripts were the template for amplifying TCR beta CDR3 regions. Primed by the HTBI set, a first-round RT-PCR was run on the TCR CDR3. In TCRdb, the multiplex PCR reads were re-called with MiXCR into one record per CDR3 protein. The sample includes a few hundred thousand distinct CDR3 sequences, around 46% seen only once; the top ten take about 8%. There are many counts of this clonotype. Stability of Graves' hyperthyroidism was defined as absent ophthalmopathy progression within 18 months. The CDR3 sequence is 14 residues long. The germline V gene encodes CDR1 SEHNR and CDR2 FQNEAQ (reference sequence). V shed 4 bases, J shed 3 bases, and the junction held 3 bases outside the gene matches.

V is TRBV7-9 and J is TRBJ1-5; TRBD1 matches 7 bases. The source material was peripheral blood or thyroid tissue (not recorded which). The receptor's source is a woman younger than 30 with Graves' hyperthyroidism. The CDR3 sequence: CASSSTGINQPQHF. CDR3 coding DNA: TGTGCCAGCAGCTCGACAGGGATCAATCAGCCCCAGCATTTT.